The sequence of this T cell receptor beta chain was determined in a study of blood T cell repertoires in COVID-19. Study background: COVID-19 samples from acute and convalescent phases originated in the United States, Italy and Spain. T cells, B-cell-depleted T cells, or PBMCs supplied cDNA or gDNA.

As originally analysed: Amplification from reference gene primers served as the basis for estimated nucleated cell counts. The method was immunoSEQ multiplex PCR; TCRdb's version includes in-frame clones alone and lacks a portion of them. V and J calls plus clone size are reproduced from that table; the DNA served to infer D and trimming. The sample records 100,000 or so clones, about 90% being singletons. Trimming removed 4 bases from V and 6 bases from J; junction bases left unmatched: 17. In germline, CDR1 is MGHRA, CDR2 YSYEKL. CDR3 length: 18 amino acids. This chain joins TRBV4-1 and TRBJ2-2; 7 bases fit TRBD1. This TCR was recovered from a man aged 50 or older with active COVID-19. The sequenced material came from peripheral blood. The CDR3 region has the DNA TGCGCCAGCAGCCGCTTGTCAAAAGGGGGCTCGACGTCCGGGGAGCTGTTTTTT. This sequence encodes CASSRLSKGGSTSGELFF.